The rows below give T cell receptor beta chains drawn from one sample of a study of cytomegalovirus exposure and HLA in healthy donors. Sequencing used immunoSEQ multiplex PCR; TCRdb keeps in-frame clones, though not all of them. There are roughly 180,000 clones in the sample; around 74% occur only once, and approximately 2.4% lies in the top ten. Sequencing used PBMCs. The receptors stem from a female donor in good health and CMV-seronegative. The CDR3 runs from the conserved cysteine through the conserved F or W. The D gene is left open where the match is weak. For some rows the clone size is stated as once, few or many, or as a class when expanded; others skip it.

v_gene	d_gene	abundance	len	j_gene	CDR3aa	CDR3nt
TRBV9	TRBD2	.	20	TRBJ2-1	CASSVPVAGGQISSYNEQFF	TGTGCCAGCAGCGTACCCGTAGCGGGAGGGCAGATCAGCTCCTACAATGAGCAGTTCTTC
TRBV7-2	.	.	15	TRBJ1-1	CASSSRTSGGTEAFF	TGTGCCAGCAGCTCCAGGACGTCCGGCGGGACTGAAGCTTTCTTT
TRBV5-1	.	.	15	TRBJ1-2	CASSLADNSPYGYTF	TGCGCCAGCAGCTTGGCGGACAATTCCCCCTATGGCTACACCTTC
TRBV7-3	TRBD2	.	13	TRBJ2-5	CASSLTGGETQYF	TGTGCCAGCAGCTTAACGGGAGGGGAGACCCAGTACTTC
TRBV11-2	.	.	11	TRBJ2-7	CASSPAREQYF	TGTGCCAGCAGCCCCGCGAGGGAGCAGTACTTC
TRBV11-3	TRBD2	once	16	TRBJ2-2	CASSLALAGPSGELFF	TGTGCCAGCAGCTTAGCGCTAGCGGGGCCCTCCGGGGAGCTGTTTTTT
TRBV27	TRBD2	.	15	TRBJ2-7	CASRWGLAGPYEQYF	TGTGCCAGCAGGTGGGGACTAGCGGGCCCCTACGAGCAGTACTTC
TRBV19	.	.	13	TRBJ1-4	CASSMARNEKLFF	TGTGCCAGTAGTATGGCACGTAATGAAAAACTGTTTTTT
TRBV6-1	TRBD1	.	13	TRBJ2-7	CASNRDRDLEQYF	TGTGCCAGCAACCGGGACAGGGATCTCGAGCAGTACTTC
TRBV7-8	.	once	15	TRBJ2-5	CASSLLQAPQETQYF	TGTGCCAGCAGCTTACTGCAGGCCCCCCAAGAGACCCAGTACTTC
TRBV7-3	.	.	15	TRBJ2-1	CASSFEGAPYNEQFF	TGTGCCAGCAGCTTCGAAGGGGCCCCCTACAATGAGCAGTTCTTC
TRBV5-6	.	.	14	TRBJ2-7	CASSLVGNREFQYF	TGTGCCAGCAGCTTGGTGGGCAACAGGGAATTTCAGTACTTC
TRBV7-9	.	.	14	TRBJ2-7	CASSPKAAASEQYF	TGTGCCAGCAGCCCTAAGGCGGCGGCCAGCGAGCAGTACTTC
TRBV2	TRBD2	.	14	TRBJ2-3	CASIWGGNTDTQYF	TGTGCCAGCATTTGGGGGGGGAACACAGATACGCAGTATTTT
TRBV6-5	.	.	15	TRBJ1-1	CASRRIPPGGTEAFF	TGTGCCAGCAGGAGGATCCCTCCGGGTGGCACTGAAGCTTTCTTT
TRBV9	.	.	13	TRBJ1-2	CASSFRGGDGYTF	TGTGCCAGCAGCTTCAGAGGCGGGGATGGCTACACCTTC
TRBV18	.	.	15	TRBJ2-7	CASSPLGESSYEQYF	TGTGCCAGCTCACCATTGGGAGAGAGCTCCTACGAGCAGTACTTC
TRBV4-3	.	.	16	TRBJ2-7	CASSQERSSPSYEQYF	TGCGCCAGCAGCCAAGAAAGATCCAGTCCCTCCTACGAGCAGTACTTC
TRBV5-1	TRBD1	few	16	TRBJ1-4	CASSLGGQGGNEKLFF	TGCGCCAGCAGCTTGGGGGGACAGGGCGGTAATGAAAAACTGTTTTTT
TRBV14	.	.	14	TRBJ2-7	CASSPAGVPYEQYF	TGTGCCAGCAGCCCAGCCGGGGTACCCTACGAGCAGTACTTC
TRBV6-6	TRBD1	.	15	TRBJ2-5	CASSLVGQGGETQYF	TGTGCCAGCAGTTTGGTGGGACAGGGGGGCGAGACCCAGTACTTC
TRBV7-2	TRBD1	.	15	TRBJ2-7	CASSLEVTGGYEQYF	TGTGCCAGCAGCTTAGAGGTGACAGGGGGCTACGAGCAGTACTTC
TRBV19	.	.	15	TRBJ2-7	CASSPGAGATYEQYF	TGTGCCAGTAGCCCTGGGGCGGGGGCTACCTACGAGCAGTACTTC
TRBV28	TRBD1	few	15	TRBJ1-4	CASSPGGADIEKLFF	TGTGCCAGCAGCCCAGGGGGCGCAGATATTGAAAAACTGTTTTTT